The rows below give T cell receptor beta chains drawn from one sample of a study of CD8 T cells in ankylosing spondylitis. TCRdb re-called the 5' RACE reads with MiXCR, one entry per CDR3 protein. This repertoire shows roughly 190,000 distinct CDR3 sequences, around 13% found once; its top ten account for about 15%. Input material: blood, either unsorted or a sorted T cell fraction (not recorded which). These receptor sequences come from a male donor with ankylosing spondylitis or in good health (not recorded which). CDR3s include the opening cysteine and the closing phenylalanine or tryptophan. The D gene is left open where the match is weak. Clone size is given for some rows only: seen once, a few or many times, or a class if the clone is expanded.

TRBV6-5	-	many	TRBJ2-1	TGTGCCAGCAGTTACTCGAATGAGCAGTTCTTC	CASSYSNEQFF
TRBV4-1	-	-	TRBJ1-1	TGCGCCAGCAGCCAAGAAATCCCGATGAACACTGAAGCTTTCTTT	CASSQEIPMNTEAFF
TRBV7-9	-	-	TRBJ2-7	TGTGCCAGCAGCCAGTCCGCCTACGAGCAGTACTTC	CASSQSAYEQYF
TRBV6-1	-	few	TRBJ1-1	TGTGCCAGCAGGGACGGGGGGTTCGCTGAAGCTTTCTTT	CASRDGGFAEAFF
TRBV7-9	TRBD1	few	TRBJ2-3	TGTGCCAGCAGCTCCCCGGACAGGGGCATACCTGTAGAGTATTTT	CASSSPDRGIPVEYF
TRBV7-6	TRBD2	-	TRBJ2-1	TGTGCCAGCAGCCGGGGGGGTGAGCAGTTCTTC	CASSRGGEQFF
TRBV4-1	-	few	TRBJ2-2	TGCGCCAGCAGCCAAGACCCTCTGGGCACCGGGGAGCTGTTTTTT	CASSQDPLGTGELFF
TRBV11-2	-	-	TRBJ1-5	TGTGCCAGCAGCTTCGGCTCTGAGTGGCCCCAGCATTTT	CASSFGSEWPQHF
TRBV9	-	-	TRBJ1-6	TGTGCCAGCAGCGTACATGGGGGGAATTCACCCCTCCACTTT	CASSVHGGNSPLHF
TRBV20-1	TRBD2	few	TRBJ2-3	TGCAGTGCTAGATTCCCCTCGGGACTAGTTGGGCCAGATACGCAGTATTTT	CSARFPSGLVGPDTQYF
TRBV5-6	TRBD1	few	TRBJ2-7	TGTGCCAGCAGCCATCGAGGACAGGGAGGATTCTACGAGCAGTACTTC	CASSHRGQGGFYEQYF
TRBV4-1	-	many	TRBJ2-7	TGCGCCAGCAGCCAAGTTGGGGACGGGACCGAGACCTACGAGCAGTACTTC	CASSQVGDGTETYEQYF
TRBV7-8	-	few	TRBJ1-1	TGTGCCAGCACCATGAGGTATCGGCGGCGTTTAGCTTTCTTT	CASTMRYRRRLAFF
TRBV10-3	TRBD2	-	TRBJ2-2	TGTGCCATCAGGCCGAGGGGGACTAGCGGGAGGGCCGTTCTTCCCACCGGGGAGCTGTTTTTT	CAIRPRGTSGRAVLPTGELFF
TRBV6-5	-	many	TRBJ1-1	TGTGCCAGCAGTTCCGACAGCCCGAACACTGAAGCTTTCTTT	CASSSDSPNTEAFF
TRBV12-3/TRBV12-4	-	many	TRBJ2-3	TGTGCCAGCAGTCCCTCCGGGGCGGATACGCAGTATTTT	CASSPSGADTQYF
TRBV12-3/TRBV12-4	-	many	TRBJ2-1	TGTGCCAGCAGTCTACCCTTCACCCCCGGGCGGGATGAGCAGTTCTTC	CASSLPFTPGRDEQFF
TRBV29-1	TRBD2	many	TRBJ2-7	TGCGGATGGGAGGGCCACGAGCAGTACTTC	CGWEGHEQYF
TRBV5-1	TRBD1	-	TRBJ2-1	TGCGCCAGCACAGGGGGCCTTAGTAATGAGCAGTTCTTC	CASTGGLSNEQFF
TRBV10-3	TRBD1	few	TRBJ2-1	TGTGCCATCAGTACCCAGCAGGGGGATGCGGATGAGCAGTTCTTC	CAISTQQGDADEQFF
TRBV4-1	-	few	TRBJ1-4	TGCGCCAGCAGCCGTTCAGGGGACGGAACTAATGAAAAACTGTTTTTT	CASSRSGDGTNEKLFF
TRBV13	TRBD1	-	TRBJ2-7	TGTGCCAGCAGCTTCGTTCAAGACAGGGTGAACGAGCAGTACTTC	CASSFVQDRVNEQYF
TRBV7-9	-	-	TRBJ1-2	TGTGCCAGCAGCTTAAGTAACATGGCAGGGATAGGCTATGGCTACACCTTC	CASSLSNMAGIGYGYTF
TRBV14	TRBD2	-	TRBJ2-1	TGTGCCAGCAGCCAGGCTGCCTTAGCGGGAGGTTACAATGAGCAGTTCTTC	CASSQAALAGGYNEQFF
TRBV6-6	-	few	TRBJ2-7	TGTGCCAGCAGTTCCTCAAATTACTACGAGCAGTACTTC	CASSSSNYYEQYF
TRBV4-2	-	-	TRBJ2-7	TGTGCCAGCAGCCAAGAAGACGGGTCCTACGAGCAGTACTTC	CASSQEDGSYEQYF
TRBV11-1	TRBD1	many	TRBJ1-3	TGTGCCAGCAGCCATTCCCATTTGGGGACAGAGTTGTTCTCTGGAAACACCATATATTTT	CASSHSHLGTELFSGNTIYF
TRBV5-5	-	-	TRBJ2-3	TGTGCCAGCAGCTTGGAGCTTCGAGGAGTCCGCACAGATACGCAGTATTTT	CASSLELRGVRTDTQYF
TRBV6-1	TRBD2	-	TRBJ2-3	TGTGCCAGCAGTCTCCACAGCGGGGCAACTGATACGCAGTATTTT	CASSLHSGATDTQYF
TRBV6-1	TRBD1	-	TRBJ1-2	TGTGCCAGCAATAAACAGGGGGGCGCCTATGGCTACACCTTC	CASNKQGGAYGYTF
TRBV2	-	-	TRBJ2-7	TGTGCCAGCAGTGGTAAGCCCGACCTCTACGAGCAGTACTTC	CASSGKPDLYEQYF
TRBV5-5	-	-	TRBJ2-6	TGTGCCAGCAGCTTTGGACACACTGGGGCCAACGTCCTGACTTTC	CASSFGHTGANVLTF
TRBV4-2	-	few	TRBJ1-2	TGTGCCAGCAGCCCTTTCGGAGGGTCTGTTGGCTACACCTTC	CASSPFGGSVGYTF